This TCR beta chain was sequenced for a study of early T cells in non-severe SARS-CoV-2 infection. This clonotype was seen ten or more times. Attachment of unique molecular identifiers was made to individual cDNA molecules. TCRdb analysed the 5' RACE reads with MiXCR anew, one entry per CDR3 protein. The repertoire holds around 57,000 distinct CDR3 sequences, 5.5% to 7% seen once, with about 3.4% in the top ten. Between the trimmed V and J ends, which lost 5 bases and 0 bases, there was a span of 10 bases. The CDR3 runs to 14 residues. The germline gives CDR1 SGHTA, CDR2 FQGNSA. This TCR derives from an adult who was a healthcare worker with PCR-confirmed SARS-CoV-2 infection or an uninfected control (not recorded which). The input for sequencing was whole blood, taken at baseline. The rearrangement uses TRBV7-2 and TRBJ1-2, with D unresolved. CDR3 sequence: CASSALVANYGYTF. CDR3 in DNA: TGTGCCAGCAGCGCGCTCGTAGCTAACTATGGCTACACCTTC.